Shown below are 19 T cell receptor beta chains from a single sample sequenced in a study of T cell changes during pregnancy in multiple sclerosis. Here immunoSEQ multiplex PCR was the method, and the copy in TCRdb shows in-frame clones only, minus some. The sample carries approximately 89,000 clones, around 93% recorded once. The sample consisted of peripheral blood, taken in the third trimester of pregnancy. These receptors were obtained from a female donor with multiple sclerosis, enrolled in a pregnancy study.

In this sample, this clone turned up a few times. The gene calls are TRBV15 and TRBJ1-5; D is unresolved. This CDR3 has 15 amino acids. Trimming shortened V by 0 bases and J by 10 bases, and 16 bases separated the two germline ends. Germline CDR1 reads LNHNV; CDR2 reads YYDKDF (reference sequence). CDR3 nucleotide sequence: TGTGCCACCAGCAGAGATCTTGGAGCAGACGTACCCCAGCATTTT. This encodes CATSRDLGADVPQHF.

The chain employs TRBV5-1 and TRBJ2-1; tentatively, D is TRBD1 (6 bases). V was clipped by 2 bases and J by 3 bases, with 18 bases between them. Germline V CDR1 and CDR2: SGHRS, YFSETQ. The CDR3 runs to 17 residues. In DNA form, the CDR3 reads TGCGCCAGCAGCTTTGGGGCCAGGGGCGCAGGCTACAATGAGCAGTTCTTC. Amino acid sequence: CASSFGARGAGYNEQFF. The full variable domain, its missing parts supplied by reference TRBV5-1 and TRBJ2-1, is KAGVTQTPRYLIKTRGQQVTLSCSPISGHRSVSWYQQTPGQGLQFLFEYFSETQRNKGNFPGRFSGRQFSNSRSEMNVSTLELGDSALYLCASSFGARGAGYNEQFFGPGTRLTVL.

The chain employs TRBV7-3 and TRBJ2-2; 7 bases align to TRBD1. V dropped 3 bases and J dropped 4; count of bases not matched to a gene: 8. The CDR3 is 16 amino acids. CDR1 SGHTA and CDR2 FQGTGA come from the germline V gene. The CDR3 DNA sequence: TGTGCCAGCAGCTTTCTACCGGGACAGAGCACCGGGGAGCTGTTTTTT. Amino acids: CASSFLPGQSTGELFF.

The V and J genes are TRBV12-5 and TRBJ2-7, with 13 bases lining up with TRBD2. CDR1 is LGHNT, CDR2 FRNRAP, per germline. This CDR3 region has 21 residues. With 0 bases clipped from V and 4 bases from J, the junction kept 18 bases outside the gene matches. In DNA form, the CDR3 reads TGTGCTAGTGGTTTGGTACCTTCCCCCGGGACTAGCGGGGCGCCATTTTACGAGCAGTACTTC. Its translation: CASGLVPSPGTSGAPFYEQYF.

This clone was seen a single time. This chain links TRBV6-5 with TRBJ1-2; tentatively, D is TRBD1 (6 bases). The CDR3 has 15 amino acids. V was cut by 7 bases and J by 7 bases, with 22 bases left in between. Germline V gene data show CDR1 as MNHEY and CDR2 as SVGAGI. The CDR3: CASTLTLNTGFGYTF. The CDR3 DNA reads as TGTGCCAGCACCCTCACTTTAAATACAGGGTTTGGCTACACCTTC.

The chain joins TRBV13 to TRBJ2-3; 8 bases line up with TRBD2. The CDR3 has 15 amino acids. Unmatched junction bases numbered 8, after V lost 8 bases and J lost 1 base. Germline V gene lookup returns CDR1 PRHDT and CDR2 FYEKMQ (reference sequence). In nucleotides, the CDR3 is TGTGCCAGCTCTCACGGGGGGGCAGGCACAGATACGCAGTATTTT. Its translation: CASSHGGAGTDTQYF.

This clone was detected a few times. The rearrangement joins TRBV29-1 to TRBJ1-6; D perhaps matches TRBD1 (6 bases). The CDR3 extends over 13 amino acids. Trimming took off 6 bases at V and 8 bases at J, with 14 bases between the two ends. Per germline, CDR1 SQVTM and CDR2 ANQGSEA. The CDR3 loop reads CSVQGRVDSPLHF. The CDR3 nucleotides are TGCAGCGTACAGGGAAGGGTGGATTCACCCCTCCACTTT.

In regard to this clone: A read error may account for a junction end that differs from germline. This chain connects TRBV12-5 to TRBJ2-7; a weak D match, TRBD2 (5 bases). Germline CDR1 is LGHNT and CDR2 is FRNRAP. This CDR3 has 12 amino acids. CDR3 loop: CASGLTSYGMNF. In DNA form, the CDR3 reads TGTGCTAGTGGTTTGACGAGTTACGGGATGAACTTC.

This clone turned up a few times. This chain uses TRBV19 with TRBJ1-6, with TRBD1 matching over 7 bases. V was pared by 6 bases and J by 7 bases, with 3 bases of the junction left unmatched. The germline V gene encodes CDR1 LNHDA and CDR2 SQIVND (reference sequence). The CDR3 covers 13 residues. The CDR3 DNA is TGTGCCAGTAGACAGGGGAGCAATTCACCCCTCCACTTT. It codes for CASRQGSNSPLHF.

The chain combines TRBV9 with TRBJ1-4; D may be TRBD1 (6 bases). The CDR3 covers 15 residues. Germline values: CDR1 SGDLS, CDR2 YYNGEE. The ends were cut back, 0 bases at V and 7 bases at J, with 13 bases in the middle. CDR3 bases: TGTGCCAGCAGCGTAGTGGCGGGGGCTGGTGAAAAACTGTTTTTT. Its protein is CASSVVAGAGEKLFF.

This chain uses TRBV19 with TRBJ1-1; tentative D call: TRBD1 (6 bases). Trimming took off 5 bases at V and 3 bases at J, with 10 bases between the two ends. Germline V CDR1 and CDR2: LNHDA, SQIVND (reference sequence). The CDR3 is 13 residues long. The CDR3 nucleotides are TGTGCCAGTAGTGACACAGGGTACACTGAAGCTTTCTTT. Its translation: CASSDTGYTEAFF.

In nucleotides, the CDR3 is TGCGCCAGCAGCTTGGGGGGACAGCTGAACACTGAAGCTTTCTTT. It is translated as CASSLGGQLNTEAFF. This chain links TRBV5-1 with TRBJ1-1, with 7 bases identical to TRBD1. This CDR3 spans 15 amino acids. Germline CDR1 reads SGHRS; CDR2 reads YFSETQ. V lost 0 bases, J lost 0 bases, and 2 bases stayed unmatched.

This clone was seen more than once but under ten times. CDR3 loop: CASSQGGAREQYF. DNA for the CDR3: TGCGCCAGCAGCCAAGGGGGAGCCCGCGAGCAGTACTTC. The rearrangement joins TRBV4-1 to TRBJ2-7; D is perhaps TRBD2 (5 bases). This CDR3 contains 13 residues. Germline V lookup: CDR1 MGHRA, CDR2 YSYEKL. V was cut by 1 base and J by 6 bases, with 10 bases left in between.

This clone has a single count. The chain joins TRBV6-6 to TRBJ2-7, with a weak D call TRBD2 (5 bases). The CDR3 has 16 residues. Germline lookup yields CDR1 MNHNY and CDR2 SVGAGI (reference sequence). Trimming took 0 bases from V and 0 from J, leaving 12 bases between them. The CDR3 DNA follows: TGTGCCAGCAGTTACTCCTCCGGGGTGATCTCCTACGAGCAGTACTTC. Its translation is CASSYSSGVISYEQYF.

The DNA of the CDR3 is TGTGCCATCAACGGTCCGGGACAGGGGAAAGGCTACACCTTC. This sequence encodes CAINGPGQGKGYTF. The chain carries TRBV10-3 and TRBJ1-2; 10 nucleotides align to TRBD1. Germline V gene data show CDR1 as ENHRY and CDR2 as SYGVKD. There are 14 residues in the CDR3. V shed 7 bases and J 8 bases; nucleotides not matched to a gene: 10.

The chain combines TRBV23-1 with TRBJ1-6; D remains unclear. TRBV23-1 is identified as an open reading frame with a role that is uncertain. CDR3 length: 14 residues. The V gene lost 7 bases and the J gene lost 2 bases, with 9 bases spanning the gap. The CDR3 spells CASIQAAYNSPLHF. In nucleotides, the CDR3 is TGCGCCAGCATCCAGGCCGCCTATAATTCACCCCTCCACTTT.

This clone was counted once. The rearrangement links TRBV15 to TRBJ2-3; TRBD2 matches at 8 bases. The CDR3 extends over 16 amino acids. V trimming: 0 bases; J trimming: 3 bases; junction bases outside the gene matches: 5. Germline V gives CDR1 LNHNV, CDR2 YYDKDF (reference sequence). CDR3 nucleotide sequence: TGTGCCACCAGCAGAGATTCGGGGGGGGTGACAGATACGCAGTATTTT. Its protein is CATSRDSGGVTDTQYF.

The rearrangement uses TRBV19 and TRBJ1-4, with 10 bases fitting TRBD1. The CDR3 consists of 16 residues. V gave up 5 bases and J gave up 4 bases; unmatched junction bases: 7. Germline CDR1 is LNHDA and CDR2 is SQIVND (reference sequence). CDR3 in DNA: TGTGCCAGTAGTTCAAGCCGGGACAGGGGTAATGAAAAACTGTTTTTT. Protein: CASSSSRDRGNEKLFF.

This clone is a singleton in its sample. This CDR3 reads CASRAGQGAYNEQFF. CDR3 coding DNA: TGCGCCAGCAGGGCCGGACAGGGGGCCTACAATGAGCAGTTCTTC. The J gene is TRBJ2-1, the V gene TRBV5-1; 10 positions match TRBD1. Germline trimming cut 5 bases from V and 2 bases from J; bases unmatched to any gene: 4. The CDR3 is 15 amino acids. Germline V lookup: CDR1 SGHRS, CDR2 YFSETQ.